A single sample gave rise to the 14 T cell receptor beta chains below, sequenced in a study of breast tumors, draining lymph nodes, adjacent tissues (TCRdb year 2016). The library was produced with multiplex PCR. Data came from an Illumina HiSeq 2000. The public reads were reanalyzed by TCRdb: fastp trimming at Q25, MiXCR alignment, in-frame beta chains only. Each CDR3 protein appears once, grouped with its most common genes and DNA. In all, the sample holds tens of thousands of distinct CDR3 sequences, and 36% of those were seen once. The ten largest clonotypes hold about 11% of the sample. Input material: breast tumor tissue. The source of these receptors is a female donor with breast cancer. Some clones in this sample may be carry-over from other donors' samples.

This clonotype was detected ten times or more. The chain uses TRBV20-1 and TRBJ2-1; 11 nucleotides line up with TRBD2. The CDR3 is made up of 14 amino acids. V was pared by 6 bases and J by 7 bases, with 8 bases of the junction left unmatched. The germline gives CDR1 DFQATT, CDR2 SNEGSKA (reference sequence). DNA of the CDR3: TGCAGTGCCCTGCTAGCGGGAGGCGCGAATGAGCAGTTCTTC. Protein: CSALLAGGANEQFF.

This clonotype was picked up many times. This rearrangement joins TRBV27 to TRBJ1-2, with TRBD1 matching 7 bases. Germline-derived CDR1 and CDR2 are MNHEY and SMNVEV (reference sequence). After removal of 5 bases from V and 11 bases from J, the junction contained 5 bases not matched to a gene. The CDR3 runs 11 residues. The CDR3 region is CASSGGQRYTF. The DNA for the CDR3 is TGTGCCAGCAGTGGGGGACAGAGATACACCTTC.

This clonotype was recorded once. The CDR3 DNA reads as TGCAGTGCTAGCTTAGGACTAGCGGGAATGACAGATACGCAGTATTTT. Its protein is CSASLGLAGMTDTQYF. This chain uses TRBV20-1 with TRBJ2-3, with 12 bases lining up with TRBD2. The CDR3 has 16 residues. Germline V CDR1 and CDR2: DFQATT, SNEGSKA (reference sequence). With V trimmed by 3 bases and J by 3 bases, 7 bases remained unmatched.

At least ten counts were recorded for this clonotype. The V gene is TRBV5-4, the J gene TRBJ2-1; D not resolved. The CDR3 has 14 residues. V lost 7 bases and J lost 4, with 15 bases in between. The germline CDR1 and CDR2 sequences are SGHNT and YYREEE (reference sequence). CDR3 sequence (DNA): TGTGCCAGCTCAGGACGTGACCGGTACAATGAGCAGTTCTTC. It yields the protein CASSGRDRYNEQFF.

The gene calls are TRBV4-2 and TRBJ2-2; D unclear. The length of the CDR3 is 14 residues. Trimming stripped 4 bases from V and 4 bases from J, with 10 bases between. Germline CDR1 reads LGHNA; CDR2 reads YNFKEQ. The chain's CDR3 is CASSPVGGTGELFF. CDR3 coding DNA: TGTGCCAGCAGCCCGGTGGGTGGCACCGGGGAGCTGTTTTTT.

With respect to this clonotype: The junction and the germline gene differ at one end; a read error may be behind it. The chain joins TRBV7-8 to TRBJ1-1; 10 bases are shared with TRBD1. The CDR3 contains 13 residues. Germline lookup yields CDR1 SGHVS and CDR2 FQNEAQ. The CDR3 nucleotides read TGTGCCGGCAGCTTGGGACAGGGGACTGAAGCTTTCTTT. The encoded protein is CAGSLGQGTEAFF.

This clonotype was counted once. CDR3 loop: CASSREINTEAFF. CDR3 coding DNA: TGTGCCAGCAGTAGGGAAATTAACACTGAAGCTTTCTTT. The J gene is TRBJ1-1, the V gene TRBV5-6; no reliable D call. The V end lost 5 bases, the J end lost 2 bases, and 10 bases lay between the germline ends. The length of the CDR3 is 13 residues. Germline V gene sequence: CDR1 SGHDT, CDR2 YYEEEE.

Many counts were recorded for this clonotype. The chain joins TRBV6-7 to TRBJ2-7, with 9 bases lining up with TRBD2. TRBV6-7 is known as an ORF, though its function is uncertain. This CDR3 region has 15 residues. The junction had 4 bases not matched to a gene; V was cut back by 4 bases and J by 0 bases. This CDR3 is CASSSRLAVSYEQYF. CDR3 bases: TGTGCCAGCAGTTCGAGACTAGCGGTCTCCTACGAGCAGTACTTC.

V and J are TRBV9 and TRBJ1-6, with D possibly matching TRBD1 (6 bases). The CDR3 loop spans 15 amino acids. The ends were cut back, 4 bases at V and 8 bases at J, with 16 bases in the middle. Germline V gene sequence: CDR1 SGDLS, CDR2 YYNGEE. The CDR3, as DNA: TGTGCCAGCAGCCCAGAGGGGCAGGGGTATTCACCCCTCCACTTT. This translates into CASSPEGQGYSPLHF.

Ten or more counts support this clonotype. The chain couples TRBV5-6 to TRBJ1-2, with D uncertain. With 6 bases removed from V and 4 bases from J, the gap between germline ends came to 16 bases. Germline V gene data show CDR1 as SGHDT and CDR2 as YYEEEE. The length of the CDR3 is 14 residues. CDR3 nucleotides: TGTGCCAGCACCCCATTTGGGGTGCCCTATGGCTACACCTTC. Translation gives CASTPFGVPYGYTF.

The chain is built from TRBV11-3 and TRBJ2-2; TRBD2 aligns across 7 bases. J lost 7 bases, V lost 10 bases, and 6 bases had no gene match. This CDR3 has 12 amino acids. Germline CDR1 is SGHNT and CDR2 is YENEEA. In DNA, the CDR3 is TGTGCCATCTGGGAGGGCGACGGGGAGCTGTTTTTT. Its translation: CAIWEGDGELFF.

In its sample, this clonotype ranks as medium-sized (0.01 to 0.1%). The chain links TRBV20-1 to TRBJ2-7; 7 bases fit TRBD2. The CDR3 length is 13 residues. V lost 5 bases, J lost 7 bases, and 11 bases stayed unmatched. The V gene's germline CDR1 is DFQATT and CDR2 SNEGSKA (reference sequence). The CDR3, as DNA: TGCAGTGCTTGGGGGGGAGGGCCAAGGGAGCAGTACTTC. It translates to CSAWGGGPREQYF.

The sample holds many counts of this clonotype. The V call is TRBV6-2 or TRBV6-3, the J call TRBJ2-1; 13 bases agree with TRBD2. Germline values: CDR1 MNHEY, CDR2 SVGEGT. The trim removed 6 bases at V and 9 bases at J, leaving 11 bases unmatched. The CDR3 is 16 residues long. CDR3 bases: TGTGCCAGCAGCTCCCGGACTAGCGGGAGTTTAAGTGAGCAGTTCTTC. This translates into CASSSRTSGSLSEQFF.

This clonotype was detected many times. The chain links TRBV11-1 to TRBJ2-7; 8 bases map to TRBD1. V shed 3 bases and J 4 bases; nucleotides not matched to a gene: 2. The CDR3 totals 13 residues. CDR1 SGHAT and CDR2 FQDESV come from the germline V gene (reference sequence). The CDR3 DNA is TGTGCCAGCAGCTTGGGACAGGATTACGAGCAGTACTTC. It yields the protein CASSLGQDYEQYF.